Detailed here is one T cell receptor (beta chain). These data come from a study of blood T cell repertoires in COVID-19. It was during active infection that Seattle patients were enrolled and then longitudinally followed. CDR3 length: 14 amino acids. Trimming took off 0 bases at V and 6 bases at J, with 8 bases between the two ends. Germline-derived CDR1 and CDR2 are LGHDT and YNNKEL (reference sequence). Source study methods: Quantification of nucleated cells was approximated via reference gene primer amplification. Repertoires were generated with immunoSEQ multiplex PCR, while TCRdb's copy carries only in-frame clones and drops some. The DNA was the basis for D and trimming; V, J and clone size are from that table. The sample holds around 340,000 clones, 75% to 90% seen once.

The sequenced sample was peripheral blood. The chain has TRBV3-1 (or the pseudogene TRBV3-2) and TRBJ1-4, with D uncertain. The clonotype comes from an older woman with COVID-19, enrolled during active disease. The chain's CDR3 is CASSQDGGYEKLFF. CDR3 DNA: TGTGCCAGCAGCCAAGATGGAGGGTATGAAAAACTGTTTTTT.